This TCR beta chain was sequenced during a study of cytomegalovirus exposure and HLA in healthy donors. Study-wide points: Listed as cytomegalovirus-associated were around 160 TCR beta chains. Trimming of TCR beta V- and J-genes showed a link, identified in a later analysis, to a missense DCLRE1C variant. TCR beta sequences reportedly predicted the HLA-A and HLA-B alleles of most subjects accurately. Donors were assumed by presence/absence analyses to have roughly uniform sequencing depth.

The CDR3 is made up of 16 amino acids. The junction had 2 bases not matched to a gene; V was cut back by 1 base and J by 0 bases. Looked up from germline, CDR1 is MDHEN and CDR2 is SYDVKM. PCR used 60 Vbeta primers and 13 Jbeta primers. Assay used: immunoSEQ multiplex PCR; TCRdb lists only in-frame clones, some missing. The table shows under 150,000 clones, with 75% to 85% occurring only once. Details on this clone: Its antigen is not identified.

Source material: PBMCs. The rearrangement uses TRBV28 and TRBJ2-1; 8 positions match TRBD2. The TCR was taken from a woman in her forties in good health and CMV-seropositive. The CDR3 DNA is TGTGCCAGCAGTTTATCGAGCGGGAGCTCCTACAATGAGCAGTTCTTC. As protein: CASSLSSGSSYNEQFF.